Listed below are T cell receptor beta chains from one sample, sequenced in a study of cytomegalovirus exposure and HLA in healthy donors. Sequenced by immunoSEQ multiplex PCR; TCRdb stores in-frame clones only, minus some. Of more than 95,000 clones listed, roughly four fifths are singletons. Input material: PBMCs. The receptors come from a woman in her forties in good health and CMV-seropositive. Each CDR3 is given with its conserved first and last residue. A D gene is named only where the DNA matches it firmly. Not every row has a clone size; where given, it reads once, few, many or a size class.

abundance: NA
d_gene: NA
v_gene: TRBV7-9
j_gene: TRBJ1-5
CDR3aa: CASSLGVTVNQPQHF
CDR3nt: TGTGCCAGCAGCTTAGGAGTGACAGTCAATCAGCCCCAGCATTTT

abundance: NA
d_gene: NA
v_gene: TRBV19
j_gene: TRBJ1-1
CDR3aa: CATRAGMNTEAFF
CDR3nt: TGTGCCACCCGGGCGGGGATGAACACTGAAGCTTTCTTT

abundance: NA
d_gene: NA
v_gene: TRBV19
j_gene: TRBJ1-1
CDR3aa: CASSKRGGMNTEAFF
CDR3nt: TGTGCCAGTAGCAAAAGAGGGGGAATGAACACTGAAGCTTTCTTT

abundance: once
d_gene: TRBD2
v_gene: TRBV27
j_gene: TRBJ2-7
CDR3aa: CASSPGTSYEQYF
CDR3nt: TGTGCCAGCAGTCCAGGGACTAGCTACGAGCAGTACTTC

abundance: NA
d_gene: NA
v_gene: TRBV28
j_gene: TRBJ1-2
CDR3aa: CASSLIAEITYGYTF
CDR3nt: TGTGCCAGCAGCCTAATAGCCGAAATCACCTATGGCTACACCTTC

abundance: NA
d_gene: NA
v_gene: TRBV19
j_gene: TRBJ2-5
CDR3aa: CASSIGQVQETQYF
CDR3nt: TGTGCCAGTAGTATAGGTCAGGTCCAAGAGACCCAGTACTTC

abundance: NA
d_gene: NA
v_gene: TRBV5-1
j_gene: TRBJ2-7
CDR3aa: CASSSTSVSYEQYF
CDR3nt: TGCGCCAGCAGCTCGACTAGTGTCTCCTACGAGCAGTACTTC

abundance: NA
d_gene: NA
v_gene: TRBV6-5
j_gene: TRBJ2-7
CDR3aa: CASSNYFNRDSYEQYF
CDR3nt: TGTGCCAGCAGTAACTATTTTAACAGGGATTCCTACGAGCAGTACTTC

abundance: NA
d_gene: TRBD1
v_gene: TRBV5-4
j_gene: TRBJ2-3
CDR3aa: CASSLRTGGTDTQYF
CDR3nt: TGTGCCAGCAGCCTACGGACAGGGGGCACAGATACGCAGTATTTT

abundance: few
d_gene: TRBD1
v_gene: TRBV7-3
j_gene: TRBJ1-1
CDR3aa: CATAPEGAYTEAFF
CDR3nt: TGTGCTACAGCTCCTGAGGGGGCGTACACTGAAGCTTTCTTT

abundance: NA
d_gene: NA
v_gene: TRBV6-1
j_gene: TRBJ2-7
CDR3aa: CASSDSGRSSYEQYF
CDR3nt: TGTGCCAGCAGTGACAGCGGGCGCTCCTCCTACGAGCAGTACTTC